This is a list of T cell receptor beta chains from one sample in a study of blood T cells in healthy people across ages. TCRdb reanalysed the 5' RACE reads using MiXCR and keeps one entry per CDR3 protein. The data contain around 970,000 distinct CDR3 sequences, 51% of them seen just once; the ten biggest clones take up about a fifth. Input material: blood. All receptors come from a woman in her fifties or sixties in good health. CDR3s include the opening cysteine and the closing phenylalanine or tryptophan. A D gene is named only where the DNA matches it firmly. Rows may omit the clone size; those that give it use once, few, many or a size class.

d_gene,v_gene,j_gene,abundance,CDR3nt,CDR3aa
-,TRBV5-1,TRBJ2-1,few,TGCGCCAGTCGCCGGGACGGCAGCTCCTACAATGAGCAGTTCTTC,CASRRDGSSYNEQFF
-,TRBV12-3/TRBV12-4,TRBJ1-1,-,TGTGCCAGCAGTCCCCGATCGGGACAGAACACTGAAGCTTTCTTT,CASSPRSGQNTEAFF
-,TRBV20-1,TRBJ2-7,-,TGCAGTGTTTCCCGTAGCCCGGGAGTAGGAAACGAGCAGTACTTC,CSVSRSPGVGNEQYF
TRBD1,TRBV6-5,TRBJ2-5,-,TGTGCCAGCAGTAACGGGACAGGCTATGACTACGCGCAGTACTTC,CASSNGTGYDYAQYF
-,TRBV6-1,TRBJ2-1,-,TGTGCCAGCAGTGATAGGCAGGGCTACAATGAGCAGTTCTTC,CASSDRQGYNEQFF
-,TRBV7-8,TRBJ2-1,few,TGTGCCAGCAGCTTATGGGTCGGGTCCTACAATGAGCAGTTCTTC,CASSLWVGSYNEQFF
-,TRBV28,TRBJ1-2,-,TGTGCCAGCAGGATGTGGATCTTTGGCTACACCTTC,CASRMWIFGYTF
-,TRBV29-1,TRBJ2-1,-,TGCAGCGTTGAAGGGACTAACAATGAGCAGTTCTTC,CSVEGTNNEQFF
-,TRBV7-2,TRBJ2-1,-,TGTACCAGCAGCTTACTGCTAGGCTACAATGAGCAGTTCTTC,CTSSLLLGYNEQFF
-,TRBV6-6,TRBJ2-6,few,TGTGCCAGCACCTCCGGGCTTCGGTCTGGGGCCAACGTCCTGACTTTC,CASTSGLRSGANVLTF
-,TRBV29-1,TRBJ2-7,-,TGCAGCGTTGTTCGCGGCAATGAGCAGTACTTC,CSVVRGNEQYF
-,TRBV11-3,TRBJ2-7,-,TGTGCCAGCAGCTTAGAGGGGCAGGGGCCCTACAGTGAGCAGTACTTC,CASSLEGQGPYSEQYF
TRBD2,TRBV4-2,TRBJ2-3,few,TGTGCCAGCAGCCAAGTAGCGGGCATAAGCACAGATACGCAGTATTTT,CASSQVAGISTDTQYF
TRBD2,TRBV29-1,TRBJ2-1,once,TGCAGCACCTCATTGGGGGGGTCCTACAATGAGCAGTTCTTC,CSTSLGGSYNEQFF
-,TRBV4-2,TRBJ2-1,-,TGTGCCAGCAGCCAAAACGGGGCGAACGACAATGAGCAGTTCTTC,CASSQNGANDNEQFF
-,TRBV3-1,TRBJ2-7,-,TGTGCCAGCAGCCTTCTATCTAGTATCGACGAGCAGTACTTC,CASSLLSSIDEQYF
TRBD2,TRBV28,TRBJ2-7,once,TGTGCCAGCAGCTCACTAGCGTGGGAGCAGTACTTC,CASSSLAWEQYF
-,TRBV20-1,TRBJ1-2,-,TGCAGTGCTAGAAACAGGGACGGCTATGGCTACACCTTC,CSARNRDGYGYTF
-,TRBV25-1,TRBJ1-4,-,TGTGCCAGCAGTGGAGGATACAGCCCACCGGGGGTTGAAAAACTGTTTTTT,CASSGGYSPPGVEKLFF
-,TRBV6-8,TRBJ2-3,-,TGTGCCAGCGCCTCCGGGACGGGCAGCACAGATACGCAGTATTTT,CASASGTGSTDTQYF
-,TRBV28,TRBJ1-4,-,TGTGCCACCGAGGGTCCTGTGGGCGAAAAACTGTTTTTT,CATEGPVGEKLFF
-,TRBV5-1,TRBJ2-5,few,TGCGCCAGCAGCTTCGTCGGGGGATCGGGGGAGACCCAGTACTTC,CASSFVGGSGETQYF
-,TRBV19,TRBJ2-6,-,TGTGCCAGCCCGAGGGACGTCTGGGCCAACGTCCTGACTTTC,CASPRDVWANVLTF
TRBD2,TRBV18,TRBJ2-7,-,TGTGCCAGCTCACCAGGGCCGGGAGGGCCTTACGAGCAGTACTTC,CASSPGPGGPYEQYF
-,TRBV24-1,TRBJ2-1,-,TGTGCCACCAGTGATTTCGGGACAACGGATCAGCAGTTCTTC,CATSDFGTTDQQFF
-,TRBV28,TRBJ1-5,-,TGTGCCAGCAGTTCTGCCTCCTGGGATCAGCCCCAGCATTTT,CASSSASWDQPQHF
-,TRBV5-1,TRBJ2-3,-,TGCGCCAGCAGCTTCACAGGGTCCGTTACAGATACGCAGTATTTT,CASSFTGSVTDTQYF
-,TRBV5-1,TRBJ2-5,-,TGCGCCAGCAGCACCCACCAAGAGACCCAGTACTTC,CASSTHQETQYF
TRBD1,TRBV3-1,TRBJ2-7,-,TGTGCCAGCAGCCAAGATCCTCGGACAGGCTTATACGAGCAGTACTTC,CASSQDPRTGLYEQYF
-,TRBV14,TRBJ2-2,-,TGTGCCAGCAGCCAATTACAGGGGAACACCGGGGAGCTGTTTTTT,CASSQLQGNTGELFF
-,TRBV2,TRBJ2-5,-,TGTGCCAGCAGTGAATGGCGAGAGACCCAGTACTTC,CASSEWRETQYF
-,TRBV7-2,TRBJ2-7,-,TGTGCCCGCAGCTTATCTCCCACATACGAGCAGTACTTC,CARSLSPTYEQYF
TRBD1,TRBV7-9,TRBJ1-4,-,TGTGCCAGCAGCTCTGGGACAGGGGATAATGAAAAACTGTTTTTT,CASSSGTGDNEKLFF
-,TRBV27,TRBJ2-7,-,TGTGCCAGCAGGATGTCCGGGATCCACGAGCAGTACTTC,CASRMSGIHEQYF
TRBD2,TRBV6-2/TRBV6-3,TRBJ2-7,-,TGTGCCAGCAGTTACCGACTTAGCGGGAGTGTCCACGAGCAGTACTTC,CASSYRLSGSVHEQYF
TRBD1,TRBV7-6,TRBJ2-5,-,TGTGCCAGCAGCTTAGCTAGGGGGCGGCAAGAGACCCAGTACTTC,CASSLARGRQETQYF